This T cell receptor (beta chain) was recorded in a study of cytotoxic CD8 clonotypes in ibrutinib-treated CLL. Points from the study as a whole: Baseline-level clonality went beyond age-matched healthy donors and moved in step with circulating CD8+ T-cell counts. Public clonotypes showed up rarely, and on treatment they shrank or held steady.

The CDR3 is 16 residues long. Germline-derived CDR1 and CDR2 are MDHEN and SYDVKM. Trimming shortened V by 3 bases and J by 3 bases, and 18 bases separated the two germline ends. T cells were sequenced at a targeted depth of 1 in 200,000 to 1 in 1 million. Some clones are missing from TCRdb's copy, which holds only in-frame ones; the method was immunoSEQ multiplex PCR. This sample has about 160,000 clones; about 88% occur once, and the top ten carry over 2.5%. With regard to this clone: The antigen remains unidentified.

The input for sequencing was PBMCs, taken at disease progression, from a patient treated with ibrutinib. This chain uses TRBV28 with TRBJ2-7, with D perhaps assigned TRBD1 or TRBD2 (5 bases each). The sequence came from a human donor with chronic lymphocytic leukemia. In nucleotides, the CDR3 is TGTGCCAGCAGTTTCCAGCTTTTGGGGGAGAGCTACGAGCAGTACTTC. Its translation: CASSFQLLGESYEQYF.